A selection of T cell receptor beta chains follows, all from one sample in a study of cytomegalovirus exposure and HLA in healthy donors. The table came from immunoSEQ multiplex PCR; TCRdb's copy has only in-frame clones and leaves some out. Counted here are tens of thousands of clones, more than 60% occurring once; the ten biggest clones make up 5.9%. The sequencing input was PBMCs. Source of these receptors: a young man in good health and CMV-seropositive. The CDR3 runs from the conserved cysteine through the conserved F or W. Fields, in order: J gene, clone size, CDR3 length, D gene, V gene, CDR3 protein, CDR3 DNA. The D gene is left open where the match is weak. The size field is filled for only some rows; it gives once, few, many or a size class.

J: TRBJ2-3; size: -; length: 12; D: -; V: TRBV28; CDR3: CASSLPLHTQYF; DNA: TGTGCCAGCAGTTTACCCCTCCATACGCAGTATTTT
J: TRBJ2-7; size: -; length: 12; D: -; V: TRBV2; CDR3: CASSEWSYEQYF; DNA: TGTGCCAGCAGTGAATGGAGCTACGAGCAGTACTTC
J: TRBJ1-1; size: -; length: 12; D: -; V: TRBV11-2; CDR3: CASSFSLGEAFF; DNA: TGTGCCAGCAGCTTCAGTCTTGGGGAGGCTTTCTTT
J: TRBJ1-5; size: -; length: 12; D: -; V: TRBV28; CDR3: CASSPFNQPQHF; DNA: TGTGCCAGCAGCCCCTTTAATCAGCCCCAGCATTTT
J: TRBJ1-4; size: -; length: 16; D: -; V: TRBV15; CDR3: CATSEGSGRWYEKLFF; DNA: TGTGCCACCAGCGAAGGATCAGGCCGCTGGTATGAAAAACTGTTTTTT
J: TRBJ2-7; size: -; length: 14; D: -; V: TRBV7-2; CDR3: CASSPLWQGSEQYF; DNA: TGTGCCAGCAGCCCACTCTGGCAGGGTTCCGAGCAGTACTTC
J: TRBJ2-7; size: few; length: 14; D: TRBD2; V: TRBV18; CDR3: CASSPDGRPYEQYF; DNA: TGTGCCAGCTCACCAGACGGGAGGCCCTACGAGCAGTACTTC
J: TRBJ1-1; size: -; length: 12; D: -; V: TRBV15; CDR3: CATSRDWQRAFF; DNA: TGTGCCACCAGCAGAGATTGGCAACGAGCTTTCTTT
J: TRBJ2-1; size: -; length: 12; D: -; V: TRBV6-7; CDR3: CASSPSHNEQFF; DNA: TGTGCCAGCAGTCCTTCCCACAATGAGCAGTTCTTC
J: TRBJ1-3; size: -; length: 13; D: -; V: TRBV28; CDR3: CASSQGDGNTIYF; DNA: TGTGCCAGCAGTCAGGGTGATGGAAACACCATATATTTT
J: TRBJ1-2; size: -; length: 14; D: -; V: TRBV6-1; CDR3: CASTFYRASGGYTF; DNA: TGTGCCAGCACTTTTTACAGGGCGTCCGGTGGCTACACCTTC
J: TRBJ2-1; size: -; length: 12; D: TRBD2; V: TRBV27; CDR3: CASGGLENEQFF; DNA: TGTGCCAGCGGTGGACTAGAAAATGAGCAGTTCTTC
J: TRBJ2-7; size: -; length: 15; D: -; V: TRBV6-1; CDR3: CASSELGGRAYEQYF; DNA: TGTGCCAGCAGTGAACTTGGTGGCAGGGCCTACGAGCAGTACTTC
J: TRBJ2-5; size: -; length: 17; D: -; V: TRBV21-1; CDR3: CASSTSLPLARDGTQYF; DNA: TGTGCCAGCAGCACCAGTTTGCCACTAGCAAGGGATGGGACCCAGTACTTC
J: TRBJ2-1; size: -; length: 17; D: TRBD2; V: TRBV4-2; CDR3: CASSQDRREGPYNEQFF; DNA: TGTGCCAGCAGCCAGGACCGGCGGGAGGGCCCGTACAATGAGCAGTTCTTC
J: TRBJ1-2; size: once; length: 13; D: -; V: TRBV11-2; CDR3: CASTFHESNGYTF; DNA: TGTGCCAGCACCTTCCACGAGTCGAATGGCTACACCTTC
J: TRBJ1-1; size: few; length: 13; D: -; V: TRBV10-1; CDR3: CASSEQQNTEAFF; DNA: TGCGCCAGCAGTGAGCAACAGAACACTGAAGCTTTCTTT
J: TRBJ2-3; size: -; length: 14; D: -; V: TRBV5-1; CDR3: CASSPGQSTDTQYF; DNA: TGCGCCAGCAGCCCTGGACAGAGCACAGATACGCAGTATTTT
J: TRBJ2-1; size: -; length: 16; D: -; V: TRBV7-7; CDR3: CASSLEGPGNMGEQFF; DNA: TGTGCTAGCAGCTTAGAGGGCCCGGGGAACATGGGCGAGCAGTTCTTC
J: TRBJ2-1; size: -; length: 15; D: -; V: TRBV6-6; CDR3: CASSILGFKADEQFF; DNA: TGTGCCAGCAGTATACTAGGTTTTAAGGCGGATGAGCAGTTCTTC
J: TRBJ2-1; size: -; length: 16; D: -; V: TRBV11-3; CDR3: CASSANRGRDFHEQFF; DNA: TGTGCCAGCAGTGCGAATAGGGGACGGGACTTCCATGAGCAGTTCTTC
J: TRBJ2-7; size: -; length: 13; D: -; V: TRBV29-1; CDR3: CSVVIGSPTGQYF; DNA: TGCAGCGTAGTTATCGGGAGCCCCACCGGGCAGTACTTC
J: TRBJ2-1; size: -; length: 18; D: TRBD2; V: TRBV7-6; CDR3: CASSLVGREGLRANEQFF; DNA: TGTGCCAGCAGCTTAGTGGGGCGGGAGGGCCTGCGGGCGAATGAGCAGTTCTTC
J: TRBJ1-1; size: once; length: 16; D: -; V: TRBV28; CDR3: CASSYPTGFSNTEAFF; DNA: TGTGCCAGCAGCTATCCGACAGGTTTTTCGAACACTGAAGCTTTCTTT
J: TRBJ2-1; size: -; length: 14; D: -; V: TRBV5-4; CDR3: CASSTGSSYNEQFF; DNA: TGTGCCAGCAGTACGGGGAGCTCCTACAATGAGCAGTTCTTC
J: TRBJ1-1; size: -; length: 13; D: -; V: TRBV19; CDR3: CASTLGGNTEAFF; DNA: TGTGCCAGCACCCTAGGGGGGAACACTGAAGCTTTCTTT
J: TRBJ2-5; size: -; length: 13; D: TRBD2; V: TRBV28; CDR3: CASSSSGIETQYF; DNA: TGTGCCAGCAGTTCCAGCGGGATAGAGACCCAGTACTTC
J: TRBJ2-7; size: -; length: 13; D: -; V: TRBV11-2; CDR3: CASSWRRDHEQYF; DNA: TGTGCCAGCAGCTGGCGGCGGGATCACGAGCAGTACTTC
J: TRBJ1-1; size: -; length: 15; D: -; V: TRBV11-2; CDR3: CASRLLAGRKVEAFF; DNA: TGTGCCAGCAGGCTTCTGGCGGGGAGAAAAGTTGAAGCTTTCTTT
J: TRBJ2-7; size: few; length: 16; D: -; V: TRBV21-1; CDR3: CASGSPGTGYPHEQYF; DNA: TGTGCCAGCGGATCCCCGGGGACAGGGTACCCCCACGAGCAGTACTTC
J: TRBJ1-1; size: -; length: 15; D: -; V: TRBV28; CDR3: CATESPGGPNTEAFF; DNA: TGTGCCACCGAGAGCCCTGGGGGCCCGAACACTGAAGCTTTCTTT
J: TRBJ1-2; size: -; length: 13; D: -; V: TRBV28; CDR3: CATNMGAAQGYTF; DNA: TGTGCCACCAACATGGGGGCAGCACAAGGCTACACCTTC
J: TRBJ2-5; size: -; length: 12; D: TRBD2; V: TRBV5-6; CDR3: CASSYGGETQYF; DNA: TGTGCCAGCAGCTACGGGGGGGAGACCCAGTACTTC
J: TRBJ1-1; size: -; length: 11; D: -; V: TRBV29-1; CDR3: CSAGDRTEAFF; DNA: TGCAGCGCAGGGGATAGGACTGAAGCTTTCTTT
J: TRBJ1-5; size: -; length: 12; D: -; V: TRBV13; CDR3: CASSLRDQPQHF; DNA: TGTGCCAGCAGCTTAAGAGATCAGCCCCAGCATTTT
J: TRBJ2-1; size: -; length: 15; D: TRBD2; V: TRBV4-2; CDR3: CASSQGSGKFNEQFF; DNA: TGTGCCAGCAGCCAAGGTAGCGGGAAGTTTAATGAGCAGTTCTTC
J: TRBJ2-2; size: -; length: 14; D: -; V: TRBV4-1; CDR3: CASSQVTRSGELFF; DNA: TGCGCCAGCAGCCAAGTTACTAGATCCGGGGAGCTGTTTTTT
J: TRBJ2-1; size: -; length: 17; D: -; V: TRBV11-2; CDR3: CASSLERERRFANEQFF; DNA: TGTGCCAGCAGCTTAGAACGGGAGCGCCGCTTCGCCAATGAGCAGTTCTTC
J: TRBJ2-1; size: -; length: 12; D: TRBD2; V: TRBV10-2; CDR3: CASRTSGNEQFF; DNA: TGCGCCAGCAGGACTAGCGGCAATGAGCAGTTCTTC
J: TRBJ1-2; size: -; length: 14; D: -; V: TRBV6-5; CDR3: CASSYRPQGLGYTF; DNA: TGTGCCAGCAGTTATAGACCCCAGGGGCTTGGCTACACCTTC
J: TRBJ2-1; size: -; length: 16; D: TRBD2; V: TRBV4-1; CDR3: CASSRPGTRRDNEQFF; DNA: TGCGCCAGCAGCCGCCCGGGGACTAGGCGCGACAATGAGCAGTTCTTC
J: TRBJ2-1; size: -; length: 12; D: -; V: TRBV5-4; CDR3: CASSGYGNSQFF; DNA: TGTGCCAGCAGCGGTTACGGGAATTCGCAGTTCTTC
J: TRBJ2-5; size: -; length: 14; D: -; V: TRBV25-1; CDR3: CASSALLGEETQYF; DNA: TGTGCCAGCAGTGCACTATTAGGGGAAGAGACCCAGTACTTC
J: TRBJ2-1; size: -; length: 15; D: TRBD2; V: TRBV2; CDR3: CASSPGLAGVSEQFF; DNA: TGTGCCAGCAGTCCGGGACTAGCGGGAGTAAGTGAGCAGTTCTTC
J: TRBJ1-2; size: once; length: 14; D: -; V: TRBV27; CDR3: CASSLLGGNYGYTF; DNA: TGTGCCAGCAGTTTATTGGGAGGGAACTATGGCTACACCTTC
J: TRBJ2-1; size: few; length: 14; D: -; V: TRBV4-2; CDR3: CASSRGGATNEQFF; DNA: TGTGCCAGCAGCCGGGGGGGGGCCACCAATGAGCAGTTCTTC
J: TRBJ2-1; size: -; length: 14; D: -; V: TRBV6-5; CDR3: CASSSQDLNNEQFF; DNA: TGTGCCAGCAGTTCCCAGGACTTGAACAATGAGCAGTTCTTC
J: TRBJ2-3; size: -; length: 16; D: -; V: TRBV5-4; CDR3: CASSLEAFSSTDTQYF; DNA: TGTGCCAGCAGCTTGGAAGCGTTTTCTAGCACAGATACGCAGTATTTT
J: TRBJ2-2; size: once; length: 14; D: -; V: TRBV25-1; CDR3: CASSGDYNTGELFF; DNA: TGTGCCAGCAGTGGAGACTACAACACCGGGGAGCTGTTTTTT
J: TRBJ1-1; size: -; length: 13; D: -; V: TRBV27; CDR3: CASRSTLNTEAFF; DNA: TGTGCCAGCAGATCTACCCTGAACACTGAAGCTTTCTTT
J: TRBJ2-1; size: -; length: 14; D: TRBD1; V: TRBV14; CDR3: CASRQTGGWNEQFF; DNA: TGTGCCAGCAGGCAAACAGGGGGCTGGAATGAGCAGTTCTTC
J: TRBJ2-7; size: -; length: 19; D: TRBD2; V: TRBV7-9; CDR3: CASSLRSSGKSFFPQEQYF; DNA: TGTGCCAGCAGCTTAAGGAGTAGCGGGAAGTCTTTTTTTCCCCAAGAGCAGTACTTC
J: TRBJ2-5; size: -; length: 15; D: TRBD2; V: TRBV15; CDR3: CATSTRTSYGETQYF; DNA: TGTGCCACCAGCACGAGGACTAGTTACGGAGAGACCCAGTACTTC
J: TRBJ2-5; size: -; length: 13; D: TRBD2; V: TRBV25-1; CDR3: CASSIAGGETQYF; DNA: TGTGCCAGCAGCATAGCGGGAGGTGAGACCCAGTACTTC
J: TRBJ2-1; size: -; length: 20; D: TRBD2; V: TRBV7-3; CDR3: CASSTPRLAGGPTSYNEQFF; DNA: TGTGCCAGCAGCACTCCCCGACTAGCGGGAGGGCCAACGTCCTACAATGAGCAGTTCTTC
J: TRBJ1-1; size: -; length: 13; D: -; V: TRBV7-9; CDR3: CASSLGGGFEAFF; DNA: TGTGCCAGCAGCTTAGGAGGAGGGTTCGAAGCTTTCTTT
J: TRBJ2-7; size: once; length: 15; D: TRBD2; V: TRBV11-2; CDR3: CASSIVAGGLYEQYF; DNA: TGTGCCAGCAGCATAGTAGCGGGAGGGCTGTACGAGCAGTACTTC